Here is one T cell receptor beta chain with its context. Antigen: not known. The data originate from a study of Graves' ophthalmopathy and Graves' hyperthyroidism. Study context: Before any treatment, peripheral blood was taken at the initial diagnosis.

CDR3 regions of TCR beta were amplified from RNA transcripts. Second-round multiplex PCR came after a first-round RT-PCR that employed HTBI primers. TCRdb used MiXCR to reprocess the multiplex PCR reads, holding one entry per CDR3 protein. The sample has about 180,000 distinct CDR3 sequences; 30% to 45% are singletons. Having ophthalmopathy, the donors showed moderate-to-severe activity, CAS ≥3 and NOSPECS ≥4, with disease lasting under 3 months. The study's findings and limits: Blood shared most expanded thyroid clonotypes above 0.001 frequency.

There are 12 residues in the CDR3. The V and J ends lost 7 bases and 5 bases, in that order; junction bases with no gene match: 3. CDR1 is MDHEN and CDR2 is SYDVKM in the germline V gene. V usage is TRBV28 and J usage is TRBJ2-5; 8 bases align to TRBD1. The sequence came from a middle-aged woman with Graves' ophthalmopathy. The sample taken for sequencing was peripheral blood. The CDR3 bases are TGTGCCAGCACCAGGGGGCTTGAGACCCAGTACTTC. Translation: CASTRGLETQYF.